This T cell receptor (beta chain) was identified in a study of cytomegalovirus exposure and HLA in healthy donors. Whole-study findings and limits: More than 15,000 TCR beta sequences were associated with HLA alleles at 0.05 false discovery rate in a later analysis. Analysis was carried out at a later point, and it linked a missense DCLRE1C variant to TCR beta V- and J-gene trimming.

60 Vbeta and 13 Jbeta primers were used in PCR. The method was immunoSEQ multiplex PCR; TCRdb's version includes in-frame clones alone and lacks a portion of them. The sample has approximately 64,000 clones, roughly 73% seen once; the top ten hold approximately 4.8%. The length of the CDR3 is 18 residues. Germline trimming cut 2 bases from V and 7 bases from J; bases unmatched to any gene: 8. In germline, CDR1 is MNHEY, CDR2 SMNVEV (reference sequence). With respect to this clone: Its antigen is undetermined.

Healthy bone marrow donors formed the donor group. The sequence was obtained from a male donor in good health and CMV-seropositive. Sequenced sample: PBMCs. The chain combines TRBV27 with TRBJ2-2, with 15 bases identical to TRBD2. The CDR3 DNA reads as TGTGCCAGCAGTTTAAAAGGACTAGCGGGGGGGCGACACGGGGAGCTGTTTTTT. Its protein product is CASSLKGLAGGRHGELFF.